This T cell receptor (beta chain) was identified during a study of blood T cell repertoires in COVID-19. Study details: Collection of acute and convalescent COVID-19 samples took place in the United States, Italy and Spain. From T cells, B-cell-depleted T cells, or PBMCs came the material, which was cDNA or gDNA.

Trimming took off 2 bases at V and 4 bases at J, with 13 bases between the two ends. There are 15 residues in the CDR3. Per germline, CDR1 KGHDR and CDR2 SFDVKD. Original processing methods: Researchers report that nucleated cell counts were estimated from reference gene primer amplification. Assay: immunoSEQ multiplex PCR; the TCRdb copy retains only in-frame clones and omits some. The DNA was the basis for D and trimming; V, J and clone size are from that table. Of 30,000 to 45,000 clones listed, almost 90% were seen once; the top ten hold 9% to 14%. This clonotype originated in a man aged 70 or older with acute or convalescent COVID-19. The rearrangement joins TRBV24-1 to TRBJ2-5; TRBD1 might be the D (6 bases). The source material was peripheral blood. CDR3 coding DNA: TGTGCCACCAGTGATTCCAGGGGACCGGGAGAGACCCAGTACTTC. It encodes CATSDSRGPGETQYF.